This TCR beta chain was documented in a study of T cells in women clearing cervical HPV infection. Study-level information: Case blood was drawn when the lesion was first found; control blood after infection became undetectable. Overall study findings and caveats: Timing of associations relative to infection is unclear; T-cell subsets were not isolated.

TCRdb keeps only in-frame clones here, not all; method: immunoSEQ multiplex PCR. This listing includes about 36,000 clones. Concerning this clone: Antigen unknown. Sequencing ends 3 residues short of the CDR3 end; the germline J gene provides the rest.

V lost 6 bases to trimming and J lost 5 bases; unmatched junction nucleotides: 3. Germline loops: CDR1 MNHEY, CDR2 SVGEGT. The CDR3 covers 14 residues. The clonotype originates from a woman between 18 and 75 years old with a cervical HPV16 infection that either progressed to CIN3+ or cleared (not recorded which). The source material was blood buffy coat. The V call is TRBV6-2 or TRBV6-3, the J call TRBJ2-1; 11 positions match TRBD2. CDR3 sequence: CASSIAGGHNEQFF. The covered CDR3 bases are TGTGCCAGCAGCATAGCGGGGGGGCACAATGAG.